Below are 6 T cell receptor beta chains sequenced from a single sample in a study of T cell responses to AZD1222 COVID-19 vaccine. TCRdb keeps only in-frame clones here, not all; method: immunoSEQ multiplex PCR. The data hold around 97,000 clones, with around 91% observed a single time. The sample in question was peripheral blood, obtained on day 0 of AZD1222 vaccination. All receptors come from an adult in good health.

The chain uses TRBV6-2 or TRBV6-3 and TRBJ2-1; D is possibly TRBD1 or TRBD2 (6 bases each). CDR3 length: 15 amino acids. Trimming took 5 bases from V and 5 from J, leaving 16 bases between them. Per germline, CDR1 MNHEY and CDR2 SVGEGT. The CDR3 region has the DNA TGTGCCAGCAGTCTCGCCGGAGGGGGAAACAATGAGCAGTTCTTC. Residues: CASSLAGGGNNEQFF.

The count of this clone is one. The V and J genes are TRBV4-3 and TRBJ2-1, with TRBD2 as a possible D gene (7 bases). The germline gives CDR1 LGHNA, CDR2 YSLEER. The ends were cut back, 4 bases at V and 0 bases at J, with 19 bases in the middle. The CDR3 covers 18 residues. This chain's CDR3 is CASSRAGGGLSSYNEQFF. The CDR3 DNA reads as TGCGCCAGCAGCCGCGCTGGCGGGGGCCTGAGCTCCTACAATGAGCAGTTCTTC.

The J gene is TRBJ2-7, the V gene TRBV28, with D tentatively TRBD1 (6 bases). CDR1 MDHEN and CDR2 SYDVKM come from the germline V gene. The V and J ends lost 6 bases and 3 bases respectively, with 9 bases between them. The CDR3 runs to 12 residues. CDR3 DNA sequence: TGTGCCAGCAGAGGGACAATCTACGAGCAGTACTTC. Protein product: CASRGTIYEQYF.

The chain employs TRBV29-1 and TRBJ1-1, with D maybe TRBD1 (6 bases). V lost 6 bases and J 5 bases, leaving 16 bases between the germline ends. Germline assignment: CDR1 SQVTM and CDR2 ANQGSEA. The CDR3 is 13 amino acids. CDR3 in amino acids: CSVMTGRGTEAFF. The CDR3 nucleotides are TGCAGCGTCATGACAGGAAGAGGGACTGAAGCTTTCTTT. Using reference TRBV29-1 and TRBJ1-1 for the parts outside the CDR3, the full variable domain is SAVISQKPSRDICQRGTSLTIQCQVDSQVTMMFWYRQQPGQSLTLIATANQGSEATYESGFVIDKFPISRPNLTFSTLTVSNMSPEDSSIYLCSVMTGRGTEAFFGQGTRLTVV.

V is TRBV18 and J is TRBJ1-2, with 9 bases matching TRBD1. The CDR3 is 16 amino acids. V was pared by 1 base and J by 3 bases, with 6 bases of the junction left unmatched. Germline V gene lookup returns CDR1 KGHSH and CDR2 LQKENI. The CDR3 bases are TGTGCCAGCTCACCACTACAGGGGGCGCGGGACTATGGCTACACCTTC. This encodes CASSPLQGARDYGYTF.

In its sample, this clone was seen once. The chain joins TRBV18 to TRBJ1-1, with 7 bases lining up with TRBD1. Germline V gives CDR1 KGHSH, CDR2 LQKENI. The CDR3 sequence is 16 residues long. J gave up 1 base and V 3 bases, and 8 bases lay outside the gene matches. The CDR3 sequence is CASSPSSGQRNTEAFF. The CDR3 DNA follows: TGTGCCAGCTCACCTTCATCGGGACAGAGGAACACTGAAGCTTTCTTT.